This T cell receptor (beta chain) originates from a study of cytomegalovirus exposure and HLA in healthy donors. CDR1 and CDR2 (germline): SGHNT, YYREEE (reference sequence). CDR3 length equals 15 residues. V lost 4 bases to trimming and J lost 5 bases, with 18 bases between them. Study-wide results and caveats: Rare TCR sequences predominated, though certain public TCRs were found in many donors. Under in vitro conditions, a few CMV-associated chains were confirmed as specific for CMV antigens. In a later analysis, first-cohort TCR clusters were found to tend to co-occur in the roughly 120 validation repertoires.

The method was immunoSEQ multiplex PCR; TCRdb's version includes in-frame clones alone and lacks a portion of them. The sample consists of 150,000 or so clones, 70% to 90% of them appearing once. The donors were part of the validation cohort of 120 subjects. That cohort was separate from the first cohort, which comprised 666 subjects. In the case of this clone: The antigen remains undetermined.

The chain couples TRBV5-4 to TRBJ1-1; tentatively, D is TRBD1 (5 bases). Sequencing used PBMCs. This clonotype was sampled from a man in his thirties or forties in good health and CMV-seropositive. The CDR3 loop is CASSPFGGWWTEAFF. As DNA, the CDR3 is TGTGCCAGCAGCCCGTTCGGGGGGTGGTGGACTGAAGCTTTCTTT.